This T cell receptor beta chain is from a study of cytomegalovirus exposure and HLA in healthy donors. About the research overall: Earlier findings included roughly 100 million unique TCR beta sequences obtained from about 179 million T cells.

The CDR3 is 16 amino acids. CDR1 is SNHLY and CDR2 is FYNNEI in the germline V gene. Trimming removed 5 bases from V and 1 base from J; junction bases left unmatched: 9. Note on this clone: Its antigen is unknown.

Primers included in the PCR were 60 Vbeta and 13 Jbeta primers. Clones were sequenced by immunoSEQ multiplex PCR, and TCRdb holds only the in-frame ones, with some missing. This sample yields some 130,000 clones, of which around 81% are seen a single time; about 1.8% belongs to the top ten. Study results and limitations: Associated with cytomegalovirus, according to the listing, were some 180 TCR beta chains. TCR beta V- and J-gene trimming was later associated with a missense DCLRE1C variant.

The chain has TRBV2 and TRBJ2-5; 8 bases line up with TRBD2. The TCR originated in a woman in her fifties or sixties in good health and CMV-seronegative. The sample comprised PBMCs. This CDR3 reads CASSSPAGVRQETQYF. The CDR3 nucleotides read TGTGCCAGCAGTTCACCAGCGGGAGTCCGCCAAGAGACCCAGTACTTC.